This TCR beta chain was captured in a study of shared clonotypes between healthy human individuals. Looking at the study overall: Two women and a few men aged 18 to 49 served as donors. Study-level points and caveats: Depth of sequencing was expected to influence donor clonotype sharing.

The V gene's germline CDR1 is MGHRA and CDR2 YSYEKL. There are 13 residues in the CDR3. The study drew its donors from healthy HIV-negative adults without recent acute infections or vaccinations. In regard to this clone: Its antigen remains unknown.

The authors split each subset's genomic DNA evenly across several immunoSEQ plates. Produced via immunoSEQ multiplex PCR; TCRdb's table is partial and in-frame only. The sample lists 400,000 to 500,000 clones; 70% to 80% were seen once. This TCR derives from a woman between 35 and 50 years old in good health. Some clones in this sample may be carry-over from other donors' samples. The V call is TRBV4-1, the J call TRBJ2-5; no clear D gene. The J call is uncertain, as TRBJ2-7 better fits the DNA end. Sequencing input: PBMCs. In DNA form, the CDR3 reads TGCGCCAGCAGTCACCTTCTGAGATACGAGCAGTACTTC. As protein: CASSHLLRYEQYF.